Shown below are 18 T cell receptor beta chains from a single sample sequenced in a study of blood T cell repertoires in COVID-19. TCRdb's table, derived via immunoSEQ multiplex PCR, lists solely in-frame clones and lacks some. The data hold approximately 210,000 clones, with just over 85% observed a single time. The sequenced material came from peripheral blood. These receptors all stem from a man between 25 and 39 years old who had recovered from COVID-19.

The J gene is TRBJ2-2, the V gene TRBV11-2; possible D gene TRBD2, 7 bases. V dropped 1 base and J dropped 6 bases, with 21 bases sitting between them. From germline, CDR1 is SGHAT and CDR2 FQNNGV. CDR3 length equals 18 residues. The CDR3 DNA sequence: TGTGCCAGCAGCTTAGTGGTTCCCCCGGGGGGCGCCCCCGGGGAGCTGTTTTTT. As protein: CASSLVVPPGGAPGELFF.

Only one count was recorded for this clone. The V call is TRBV29-1, the J call TRBJ2-3; 10 bases line up with TRBD2. Germline V lookup: CDR1 SQVTM, CDR2 ANQGSEA. The CDR3 is 17 amino acids. V shed 6 bases and J 8 bases; nucleotides not matched to a gene: 20. CDR3 in DNA: TGCAGCGTCGACCTCCGGAGTAGCGGGGGGACGGGAGGTACGCAGTATTTT. Its protein is CSVDLRSSGGTGGTQYF.

The V gene is TRBV19, the J gene TRBJ2-3, with a tentative D call TRBD2 (5 bases). V was shortened by 7 bases and J by 2 bases, with 22 bases between the two germline ends. This CDR3 contains 17 residues. Germline V gene sequence: CDR1 LNHDA, CDR2 SQIVND (reference sequence). The CDR3 sequence: CASTPSEVWSPTDTQYF. CDR3 coding DNA: TGTGCCAGTACTCCATCGGAGGTTTGGTCCCCCACAGATACGCAGTATTTT.

V and J are TRBV19 and TRBJ1-6, with 7 bases fitting TRBD1. V trimming: 5 bases; J trimming: 7 bases; junction bases outside the gene matches: 2. Germline assignment: CDR1 LNHDA and CDR2 SQIVND (reference sequence). CDR3 size: 13 residues. CDR3 region: CASSLGQNSPLHF. CDR3 sequence (DNA): TGTGCCAGTAGTTTGGGACAGAATTCACCCCTCCACTTT.

This clone was seen a few times. V gene TRBV27 combines with J gene TRBJ2-1; a weak D match, TRBD2 (6 bases). Trimming left V 2 bases short and J 3 bases short, with 11 bases between. The CDR3 is made up of 15 amino acids. CDR1 is MNHEY, CDR2 SMNVEV, per germline (reference sequence). Here the CDR3 DNA reads TGTGCCAGCAGTTTAACTAGCCGTGGCTACAATGAGCAGTTCTTC. Protein: CASSLTSRGYNEQFF.

The DNA for the CDR3 is TGTGCCAGCAGCTTAAACGGGGATGGCTACACCTTC. This translates into CASSLNGDGYTF. The J gene is TRBJ1-2, the V gene TRBV5-4; D ambiguous. Germline V lookup: CDR1 SGHNT, CDR2 YYREEE (reference sequence). CDR3 length: 12 residues. V lost 2 bases, J lost 6 bases, and 8 bases lay in between.

This chain links TRBV6-5 with TRBJ2-7, with 7 positions matching TRBD1. This CDR3 contains 14 residues. Per germline, CDR1 MNHEY and CDR2 SVGAGI. V lost 5 bases, J lost 2 bases, and 6 bases stayed unmatched. This chain's CDR3 is CASSLRQGAYEQYF. CDR3 nucleotides: TGTGCCAGCAGTCTACGACAGGGAGCCTACGAGCAGTACTTC.

The genes are TRBV5-1 and TRBJ2-1, with 9 bases lining up with TRBD2. V lost 0 bases, J lost 7 bases, and 8 bases stayed unmatched. The V gene's germline CDR1 is SGHRS and CDR2 YFSETQ. The CDR3 is made up of 16 amino acids. The DNA for the CDR3 is TGCGCCAGCAGCTTGGGGCTAGCGGGGTCTTTGAATGAGCAGTTCTTC. This translates into CASSLGLAGSLNEQFF. The variable domain in full, completed from reference TRBV5-1 and TRBJ2-1, reads KAGVTQTPRYLIKTRGQQVTLSCSPISGHRSVSWYQQTPGQGLQFLFEYFSETQRNKGNFPGRFSGRQFSNSRSEMNVSTLELGDSALYLCASSLGLAGSLNEQFFGPGTRLTVL.

This chain links TRBV3-1 (or the pseudogene TRBV3-2) with TRBJ1-1; no definite D call. This CDR3 contains 13 residues. Germline V gene lookup returns CDR1 LGHDT and CDR2 YNNKEL (reference sequence). Trimming removed 0 bases from V and 3 bases from J, with 5 bases in between. The CDR3 reads CASSQEGHTEAFF. The CDR3 region has the DNA TGTGCCAGCAGCCAAGAGGGCCACACTGAAGCTTTCTTT.

The chain has TRBV5-1 and TRBJ2-2, with D maybe TRBD1 (6 bases). In germline, CDR1 is SGHRS, CDR2 YFSETQ. With 5 bases removed from V and 2 bases from J, the gap between germline ends came to 19 bases. This CDR3 has 17 amino acids. The CDR3 nucleotides read TGCGCCAGCAGTTTTGATATTGGGACACCAAACACCGGGGAGCTGTTTTTT. Translation gives CASSFDIGTPNTGELFF.

This clone has a handful of counts. CDR3 bases: TGTGCCAGCAGTGAAAGTCGACAGTTGAGTGGTTTCTTT. Its protein is CASSESRQLSGFF. The chain carries TRBV6-1 and TRBJ1-1, with a weak D call TRBD1 (5 bases). The CDR3 is made up of 13 amino acids. V was cut by 2 bases and J by 13 bases, with 17 bases left in between. Germline lookup yields CDR1 MNHNS and CDR2 SASEGT.

The chain combines TRBV6-5 with TRBJ2-7, with D perhaps TRBD2 (5 bases). CDR1 and CDR2 from the germline V gene are MNHEY and SVGAGI. The CDR3 length is 13 residues. Trimming removed 2 bases from V and 4 bases from J, with 9 bases in between. CDR3 DNA: TGTGCCAGCAGTTACCGCGAGGGTTACGAGCAGTACTTC. Its translation is CASSYREGYEQYF.

This chain joins TRBV9 and TRBJ2-2; TRBD2 might be the D (6 bases). V lost 0 bases to trimming and J lost 1 base, with 19 bases between them. The CDR3 sequence is 19 residues long. Germline-derived CDR1 and CDR2 are SGDLS and YYNGEE. The CDR3 DNA sequence: TGTGCCAGCAGCGTAGCCGTCGATGCGGGGAGAGGGAACACCGGGGAGCTGTTTTTT. Residues: CASSVAVDAGRGNTGELFF.

The rearrangement links TRBV7-8 to TRBJ1-1, with a weak D call TRBD1 (5 bases). The CDR3 contains 13 residues. V was cut by 5 bases and J by 0 bases, with 7 bases left in between. Germline CDR1 and CDR2: SGHVS and FQNEAQ. The CDR3 sequence is CASSPQVNTEAFF. The CDR3 bases are TGTGCCAGCAGCCCACAGGTGAACACTGAAGCTTTCTTT.

The rearrangement uses TRBV30 and TRBJ1-1; D gene unclear. Per the germline V gene, CDR1 is GTSNPN and CDR2 is SVGIG (reference sequence). The V and J ends lost 2 bases and 7 bases respectively, with 14 bases between them. This CDR3 contains 13 residues. CDR3 DNA sequence: TGTGCCTGGAGTCTCCGGGGTTTTTTTGAAGCTTTCTTT. Translated: CAWSLRGFFEAFF.

This chain uses TRBV27 with TRBJ2-3; 8 bases line up with TRBD2. V lost 6 bases to trimming and J lost 1 base; unmatched junction nucleotides: 6. The CDR3 loop spans 15 amino acids. Germline-derived CDR1 and CDR2 are MNHEY and SMNVEV (reference sequence). CDR3 sequence: CASSSISGGTDTQYF. CDR3 coding DNA: TGTGCCAGCAGCTCCATTAGCGGGGGCACAGATACGCAGTATTTT.

The chain is built from TRBV4-2 and TRBJ2-3; 8 bases align to TRBD2. V trimming: 5 bases; J trimming: 1 base; junction bases outside the gene matches: 17. The CDR3 length is 19 residues. Per germline, CDR1 LGHNA and CDR2 YNFKEQ. The DNA of the CDR3 is TGTGCCAGCAGCTTACGGTCTTCTCACGGGGGGGGCCGCACAGATACGCAGTATTTT. It specifies CASSLRSSHGGGRTDTQYF.

The chain combines TRBV5-4 with TRBJ2-1; D might be TRBD1 (6 bases). V was shortened by 4 bases and J by 10 bases, with 15 bases between the two germline ends. The V gene's germline CDR1 is SGHNT and CDR2 YYREEE (reference sequence). The CDR3 has 13 residues. For the CDR3, the DNA is TGTGCCAGCAGCGGGGGCCGTGGCCAAGAGCAGTTCTTC. Its translation is CASSGGRGQEQFF.